A single sample gave rise to the 28 T cell receptor beta chains below, sequenced in a study of cytomegalovirus exposure and HLA in healthy donors. Researchers ran the PCR with 60 Vbeta and 13 Jbeta primers. Method: immunoSEQ multiplex PCR; TCRdb's copy keeps in-frame clones and lacks some. The sample holds approximately 140,000 clones, approximately 82% seen once. Specimen: PBMCs. These receptors came from a woman aged 40 to 50 in good health and CMV-seronegative.

This CDR3 is CASSLQGGKLFF. CDR3 nucleotide sequence: TGTGCCAGCAGTTTACAGGGTGGAAAACTGTTTTTT. The J gene is TRBJ1-4, the V gene TRBV27; maybe TRBD1 (5 bases). Germline V lookup: CDR1 MNHEY, CDR2 SMNVEV (reference sequence). Trimming took off 2 bases at V and 10 bases at J, with 8 bases between the two ends. This CDR3 has 12 residues.

The chain recombines TRBV11-1 with TRBJ2-3; D is possibly TRBD2 (5 bases). Trimming cost V 5 bases and J 11 bases, with 17 bases left between them. The CDR3 runs 13 residues. Germline V gene sequence: CDR1 SGHAT, CDR2 FQDESV (reference sequence). The CDR3 nucleotides are TGTGCCAGCAGCATATCTGGGGAGATAAAGCAGTATTTT. This codes for CASSISGEIKQYF.

The chain combines TRBV5-1 with TRBJ2-1; 12 bases align to TRBD2. J gave up 5 bases and V 1 base, and 1 base lay outside the gene matches. Germline V gene lookup returns CDR1 SGHRS and CDR2 YFSETQ. The CDR3 consists of 15 residues. This chain's CDR3 is CASSLRTSGDNEQFF. The CDR3 DNA is TGCGCCAGCAGCTTGAGGACTAGCGGGGACAATGAGCAGTTCTTC.

The genes are TRBV5-6 and TRBJ2-1; D gene unclear. Germline V gene sequence: CDR1 SGHDT, CDR2 YYEEEE. Between the trimmed V and J ends, which lost 0 bases and 1 base, there was a span of 5 bases. The CDR3 totals 14 residues. In DNA form, the CDR3 reads TGTGCCAGCAGCTTGGGTATTTCCTACAATGAGCAGTTCTTC. Translating gives CASSLGISYNEQFF. Looking up the rest from reference TRBV5-6 and TRBJ2-1 gives the full variable domain: DAGVTQSPTHLIKTRGQQVTLRCSPKSGHDTVSWYQQALGQGPQFIFQYYEEEERQRGNFPDRFSGHQFPNYSSELNVNALLLGDSALYLCASSLGISYNEQFFGPGTRLTVL.

This chain joins TRBV7-9 and TRBJ1-1; 7 bases align to TRBD1. The CDR3 is 12 residues long. Germline CDR1 reads SEHNR; CDR2 reads FQNEAQ (reference sequence). V shed 8 bases, J shed 6 bases, and the junction held 6 bases outside the gene matches. CDR3 loop: CASGQGVPEAFF. CDR3 in DNA: TGTGCCAGCGGCCAGGGGGTCCCTGAAGCTTTCTTT. Full variable domain (missing parts from reference TRBV7-9 and TRBJ1-1): DTGVSQNPRHKITKRGQNVTFRCDPISEHNRLYWYRQTLGQGPEFLTYFQNEAQLEKSRLLSDRFSAERPKGSFSTLEIQRTEQGDSAMYLCASGQGVPEAFFGQGTRLTVV.

V gene TRBV5-6 combines with J gene TRBJ2-5; 8 bases line up with TRBD1. V lost 4 bases, J lost 5 bases, and 10 bases stayed unmatched. The CDR3 is 15 amino acids. Germline lookup yields CDR1 SGHDT and CDR2 YYEEEE. For the CDR3, the DNA is TGTGCCAGCAGCGACAAAGGACAGGGACGGGAGACCCAGTACTTC. As protein: CASSDKGQGRETQYF.

V is TRBV28 and J is TRBJ2-3; a possible D gene is TRBD2 (5 bases). The germline V gene has CDR1 MDHEN and CDR2 SYDVKM. CDR3 size: 14 residues. Deletions cut 5 bases from V and 3 bases from J, with 12 bases between. CDR3 DNA: TGTGCCAGCAGTCGGGGATTGGGGACAGATACGCAGTATTTT. It specifies CASSRGLGTDTQYF.

The V gene is TRBV5-8, the J gene TRBJ1-5; D gene ambiguous. The V gene lost 1 base and the J gene lost 6 bases, with 5 bases spanning the gap. The CDR3 covers 12 residues. Looked up from germline, CDR1 is SGHTS and CDR2 is YDEGEE. This chain's CDR3 is CASSLRGQPQHF. CDR3 coding DNA: TGTGCCAGCAGCTTGCGGGGTCAGCCCCAGCATTTT.

The chain has TRBV27 and TRBJ1-2; a weak D match, TRBD1 (5 bases). V was clipped by 1 base and J by 3 bases, with 12 bases between them. CDR3 size: 15 residues. Germline CDR1 MNHEY, CDR2 SMNVEV (reference sequence). CDR3 loop: CASSLWGEGDYGYTF. The CDR3 DNA follows: TGTGCCAGCAGTTTATGGGGGGAGGGTGACTATGGCTACACCTTC.

This rearrangement joins TRBV5-1 to TRBJ1-1, with D perhaps TRBD1 (6 bases). The CDR3 is 16 amino acids. Trimming left V 0 bases short and J 1 base short, with 13 bases between. Germline V lookup: CDR1 SGHRS, CDR2 YFSETQ. CDR3 sequence reads: CASSLVATGRNTEAFF. CDR3 bases: TGCGCCAGCAGCTTGGTTGCGACAGGACGGAACACTGAAGCTTTCTTT.

The chain combines TRBV5-6 with TRBJ1-1, with D maybe TRBD1 (6 bases). Trimming cost V 1 base and J 3 bases, with 25 bases left between them. The germline V gene has CDR1 SGHDT and CDR2 YYEEEE. The CDR3 covers 19 residues. The CDR3 reads CASSLKGPRGKAEDTEAFF. In DNA, the CDR3 is TGTGCCAGCAGCTTGAAGGGGCCGAGGGGGAAAGCGGAGGACACTGAAGCTTTCTTT.

This chain joins TRBV15 and TRBJ2-1; 8 nucleotides align to TRBD2. The length of the CDR3 is 15 residues. Per germline, CDR1 LNHNV and CDR2 YYDKDF (reference sequence). Trimming took 3 bases from V and 4 from J; bases not matched to a gene: 5. In DNA, the CDR3 is TGTGCCACCAGCAGGACTAGCGTAGGGTACAATGAGCAGTTCTTC. This codes for CATSRTSVGYNEQFF.

The chain is built from TRBV14 and TRBJ2-7; D is ambiguous. Trimming removed 2 bases from V and 3 bases from J, with 8 bases in between. This CDR3 is 13 amino acids long. Germline lookup yields CDR1 SGHDN and CDR2 FVKESK. DNA for the CDR3: TGTGCCAGCAGCCAATGGGCAGGCTACGAGCAGTACTTC. It encodes CASSQWAGYEQYF.

The V gene is TRBV19, the J gene TRBJ2-1; 8 bases map to TRBD2. CDR1 is LNHDA and CDR2 is SQIVND in the germline V gene (reference sequence). J gave up 0 bases and V 6 bases, and 7 bases lay outside the gene matches. The CDR3 is 16 residues long. This chain's CDR3 is CASRETSGFSYNEQFF. The CDR3 region has the DNA TGTGCCAGTAGGGAAACTAGCGGATTCTCCTACAATGAGCAGTTCTTC.

The CDR3 DNA sequence: TGTGCCAGCAGCTTCTCTGGAGTTCATGAGCAGTTCTTC. Protein product: CASSFSGVHEQFF. The chain uses TRBV7-9 and TRBJ2-1; D gene unclear. The CDR3 runs 13 residues. Trimming stripped 3 bases from V and 8 bases from J, with 11 bases between. Looked up from germline, CDR1 is SEHNR and CDR2 is FQNEAQ (reference sequence).

The chain recombines TRBV5-1 with TRBJ2-7; weak D call: TRBD1 (5 bases). Germline CDR1 reads SGHRS; CDR2 reads YFSETQ. Trimming stripped 0 bases from V and 6 bases from J, with 16 bases between. The CDR3 is made up of 15 amino acids. CDR3 sequence (DNA): TGCGCCAGCAGCTTGGAGGCAGGGTACGTCGGCGAGCAGTACTTC. This sequence encodes CASSLEAGYVGEQYF.

This rearrangement joins TRBV28 to TRBJ2-5, with 10 bases identical to TRBD1. Germline V gene lookup returns CDR1 MDHEN and CDR2 SYDVKM. V shed 3 bases and J 6 bases; nucleotides not matched to a gene: 16. The CDR3 loop spans 18 amino acids. The CDR3 sequence is CASSFYAPSTGGRKTQYF. CDR3 in DNA: TGTGCCAGCAGTTTCTACGCTCCCTCGACAGGGGGCAGGAAGACCCAGTACTTC.

This sequence joins TRBV19 and TRBJ1-5, with 8 nucleotides matching TRBD1. Germline-derived CDR1 and CDR2 are LNHDA and SQIVND (reference sequence). The CDR3 totals 15 residues. V was clipped by 7 bases and J by 2 bases; unmatched bases: 7. The CDR3 DNA reads TGTGCCAGTACCCCAGGGGGCGCAGGCAATCAGCCCCAGCATTTT. It is translated as CASTPGGAGNQPQHF.

V and J are TRBV19 and TRBJ1-4; no reliable D call. The CDR3 spans 13 residues. Germline CDR1 is LNHDA and CDR2 is SQIVND (reference sequence). The V and J ends lost 7 bases and 4 bases respectively, with 10 bases between them. Here the CDR3 DNA reads TGTGCCAGTATGCGCGCTAATAATGAAAAACTGTTTTTT. Translation gives CASMRANNEKLFF. The whole variable domain, remainder taken from reference TRBV19 and TRBJ1-4, is DGGITQSPKYLFRKEGQNVTLSCEQNLNHDAMYWYRQDPGQGLRLIYYSQIVNDFQKGDIAEGYSVSREKKESFPLTVTSAQKNPTAFYLCASMRANNEKLFFGSGTQLSVL.

This chain uses TRBV11-2 with TRBJ1-1; D remains ambiguous. The CDR3 contains 14 residues. In germline, CDR1 is SGHAT, CDR2 FQNNGV. Trimming removed 5 bases from V and 4 bases from J, with 14 bases in between. The CDR3 region has the DNA TGTGCCAGCAGCCCCGTTGGTGGCAGCACTGAAGCTTTCTTT. Residues: CASSPVGGSTEAFF.

This clone was found once. The V gene is TRBV5-1, the J gene TRBJ1-5; D remains ambiguous. This CDR3 has 15 residues. The V and J ends lost 1 base and 5 bases respectively, with 13 bases between them. The germline V gene has CDR1 SGHRS and CDR2 YFSETQ. CDR3 region: CASSLSGIRDQPQHF. The CDR3 region has the DNA TGCGCCAGCAGCTTGAGCGGGATACGAGATCAGCCCCAGCATTTT.

The chain combines TRBV28 with TRBJ1-5, with 7 nucleotides matching TRBD1. V was clipped by 7 bases and J by 0 bases; unmatched bases: 12. Germline CDR1 MDHEN, CDR2 SYDVKM. The CDR3 consists of 17 residues. The CDR3 sequence: CASTRPGQPHSNQPQHF. The CDR3 DNA reads as TGTGCCAGCACCCGACCGGGACAGCCTCATAGCAATCAGCCCCAGCATTTT.

The rearrangement joins TRBV12-2 to TRBJ1-5. TRBV12-2 is noted as a pseudogene. The CDR3 has 16 residues. This chain's CDR3 is CASRSLPVISNQPQHF. CDR3 sequence (DNA): TGTGCAAGTCGCTCTCTCCCTGTTATTAGCAATCAGCCCCAGCATTTT.

The V gene is TRBV11-3, the J gene TRBJ2-1, with TRBD2 matching 7 bases. This CDR3 is 16 amino acids long. J lost 6 bases, V lost 4 bases, and 12 bases had no gene match. CDR1 is SGHNT and CDR2 is YENEEA in the germline V gene. The CDR3 reads CASSWGGELAFNEQFF. The CDR3 coding sequence is TGTGCCAGCAGCTGGGGGGGGGAGTTAGCTTTCAATGAGCAGTTCTTC.

The V call is TRBV10-3, the J call TRBJ1-2; possibly TRBD1 for D (6 bases). The CDR3 consists of 14 residues. The V gene's germline CDR1 is ENHRY and CDR2 SYGVKD. Between the trimmed V and J ends, which lost 8 bases and 4 bases, there was a span of 17 bases. The CDR3: CAIEDSGWGYGYTF. Here the CDR3 DNA reads TGTGCCATCGAGGACAGCGGATGGGGCTATGGCTACACCTTC.

The chain couples TRBV6-6 to TRBJ2-3; possible D gene TRBD1, 5 bases. In germline, CDR1 is MNHNY, CDR2 SVGAGI (reference sequence). The V end was cut by 8 bases, the J end by 1 base, with 13 bases between. The CDR3 runs to 14 residues. The CDR3 bases are TGTGCCAGCCAGGGAACGTTCGGCACAGATACGCAGTATTTT. Its protein is CASQGTFGTDTQYF.

The chain combines TRBV7-3 with TRBJ2-2; TRBD2 matches at 10 bases. The trim removed 5 bases at V and 7 bases at J, leaving 13 bases unmatched. CDR3 length: 17 amino acids. Germline V gene sequence: CDR1 SGHTA, CDR2 FQGTGA. This CDR3 reads CASSLGSSGRSGGELFF. CDR3 nucleotides: TGTGCCAGCAGCCTAGGCTCTAGCGGGAGATCCGGCGGGGAGCTGTTTTTT.

CDR3 amino acids: CASSEPIAGGYTYNEQFF. In nucleotides, the CDR3 is TGTGCCAGCAGTGAACCTATAGCGGGAGGCTACACCTACAATGAGCAGTTCTTC. The rearrangement uses TRBV6-1 and TRBJ2-1; 10 nucleotides match TRBD2. With 2 bases clipped from V and 2 bases from J, the junction kept 9 bases outside the gene matches. This CDR3 region has 18 residues. Germline V CDR1 and CDR2: MNHNS, SASEGT.